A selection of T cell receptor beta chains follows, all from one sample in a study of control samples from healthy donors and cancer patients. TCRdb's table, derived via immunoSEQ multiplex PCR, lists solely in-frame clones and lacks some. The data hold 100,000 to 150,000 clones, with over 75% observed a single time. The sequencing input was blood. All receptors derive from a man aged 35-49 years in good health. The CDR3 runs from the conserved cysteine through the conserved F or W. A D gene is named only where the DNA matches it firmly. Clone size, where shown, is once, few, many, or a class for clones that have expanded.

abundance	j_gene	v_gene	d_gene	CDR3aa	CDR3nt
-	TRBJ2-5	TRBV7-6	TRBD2	CASSLRHPLAGVSETQYF	TGTGCCAGCAGCTTACGGCACCCTCTGGCGGGGGTTTCTGAGACCCAGTACTTC
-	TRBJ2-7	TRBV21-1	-	CASSKITGAYYEQYF	TGTGCCAGCAGCAAGATAACCGGGGCCTACTACGAGCAGTACTTC
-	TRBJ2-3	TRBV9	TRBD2	CASSVSGGLAGHTDTQYF	TGTGCCAGCAGCGTCTCCGGGGGACTAGCGGGACACACAGATACGCAGTATTTT
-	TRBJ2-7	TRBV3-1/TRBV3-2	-	CASSQGSFSYEQYF	TGTGCCAGCAGCCAAGGGTCATTCTCCTACGAGCAGTACTTC
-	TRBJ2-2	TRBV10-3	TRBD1	CAVQTGTSTGELFF	TGTGCCGTGCAGACAGGGACGTCCACCGGGGAGCTGTTTTTT
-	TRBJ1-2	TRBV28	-	CASNPLGTIGIYGYTF	TGTGCCAGCAACCCATTGGGGACCATCGGAATCTATGGCTACACCTTC
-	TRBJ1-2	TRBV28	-	CASRPTENYGYTF	TGTGCCAGCAGGCCGACTGAAAACTATGGCTACACCTTC
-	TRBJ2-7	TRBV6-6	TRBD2	CASKTSGGTYEQYF	TGTGCCAGCAAAACTAGCGGGGGTACCTACGAGCAGTACTTC
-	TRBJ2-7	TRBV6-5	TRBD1	CASSYSRTGGFREQYF	TGTGCCAGCAGTTACTCGAGGACAGGGGGGTTTAGGGAGCAGTACTTC
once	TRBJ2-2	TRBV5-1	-	CASSHGLGPGELFF	TGCGCCAGCAGCCACGGACTGGGCCCCGGGGAGCTGTTTTTT
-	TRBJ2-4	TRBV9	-	CASSLRWGPKNIQYF	TGTGCCAGCAGTCTAAGGTGGGGACCCAAAAACATTCAGTACTTC
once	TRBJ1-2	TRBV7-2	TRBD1	CASSLGQGEYGYTF	TGTGCCAGCAGCTTAGGACAGGGGGAATATGGCTACACCTTC
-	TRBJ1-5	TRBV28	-	CASSLGGYGQPQHF	TGTGCCAGCAGTTTAGGGGGTTACGGGCAGCCCCAGCATTTT
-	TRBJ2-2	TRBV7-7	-	CASSSLDPNTGELFF	TGTGCTAGCAGCTCCCTGGACCCGAACACCGGGGAGCTGTTTTTT
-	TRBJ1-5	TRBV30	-	CAWSGQGRQPQHF	TGTGCCTGGAGTGGTCAGGGGCGTCAGCCCCAGCATTTT
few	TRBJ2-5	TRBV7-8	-	CASSPAVPAGTQYF	TGTGCCAGCAGCCCAGCAGTTCCGGCGGGGACCCAGTACTTC
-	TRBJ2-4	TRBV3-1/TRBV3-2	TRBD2	CASSQDSAGGLIIQYF	TGTGCCAGCAGCCAAGATTCAGCGGGGGGGTTAATCATTCAGTACTTC
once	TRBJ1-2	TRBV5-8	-	CASSLRQRRYTF	TGTGCCAGCAGCCTACGACAGCGACGGTACACCTTC
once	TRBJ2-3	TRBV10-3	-	CAIRGQGKGTDTQYF	TGTGCCATCCGGGGGCAGGGAAAAGGCACAGATACGCAGTATTTT
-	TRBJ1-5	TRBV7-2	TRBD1	CASSSQDRVGQPQHF	TGTGCCAGCAGCTCACAGGACAGGGTCGGTCAGCCCCAGCATTTT
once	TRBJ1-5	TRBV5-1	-	CASSLAPDQPQHF	TGCGCCAGCAGCTTGGCCCCGGATCAGCCCCAGCATTTT
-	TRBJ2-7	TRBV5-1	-	CASSFGNVGVYEQYF	TGCGCCAGCAGCTTCGGGAATGTCGGGGTTTACGAGCAGTACTTC
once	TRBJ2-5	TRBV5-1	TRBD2	CASSLELAGAQYF	TGCGCCAGCAGCTTGGAACTAGCGGGGGCCCAGTACTTC
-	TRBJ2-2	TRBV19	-	CASHGSNTGELFF	TGTGCCAGTCACGGATCGAACACCGGGGAGCTGTTTTTT
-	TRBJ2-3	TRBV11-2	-	CASLGGGTQYF	TGTGCCAGCCTGGGAGGGGGTACGCAGTATTTT
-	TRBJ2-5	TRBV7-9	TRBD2	CASSLGGTSRETQYF	TGTGCCAGCAGCTTAGGCGGGACTAGTAGGGAGACCCAGTACTTC